These T cell receptor beta chains were read from a single sample in a study of control samples from healthy donors and cancer patients. Using immunoSEQ multiplex PCR, the repertoire was profiled, and TCRdb retains in-frame clones only, with some absent. The sample lists some 200,000 clones, roughly 93% seen once, with 1.4% to 1.5% in the top ten. Specimen: blood. The origin of the receptors is a man younger than 30 in good health. CDR3s include the opening cysteine and the closing phenylalanine or tryptophan. Fields, in order: D gene, V gene, J gene, clone size, CDR3 DNA, CDR3 protein. The D gene is left open where the match is weak. Clone sizes are given selectively: once, few, many, or a class where the clone is expanded.

.	TRBV21-1	TRBJ1-5	once	TGTGCCAGCAGCAGGACAGGCGATCAGCCCCAGCATTTT	CASSRTGDQPQHF
.	TRBV27	TRBJ2-4	.	TGTGCCAGCAGGGGAACAGGGATGGCCAAAAACATTCAGTACTTC	CASRGTGMAKNIQYF
.	TRBV24-1	TRBJ1-2	.	TGTGCCACCAGTGATTCCACCACAGGCCACTATGGCTACACCTTC	CATSDSTTGHYGYTF
TRBD1	TRBV29-1	TRBJ2-1	.	TGCAGCGTTGGCAAGGGGGCTTCCTACAATGAGCAGTTCTTC	CSVGKGASYNEQFF
TRBD2	TRBV7-9	TRBJ2-2	.	TGTGCCAGCAGCTCAAGCGGGGGGGCGATCGGGGAGCTGTTTTTT	CASSSSGGAIGELFF
.	TRBV2	TRBJ1-1	.	TGTGCCAGCAGCGCTGAGCAGGGGTCCACTGAAGCTTTCTTT	CASSAEQGSTEAFF
.	TRBV7-9	TRBJ2-7	.	TGTGCCAGCAGCTCGCTAACGTTGGAGGAGATGAGATGGGAGCAGTACTTC	CASSSLTLEEMRWEQYF
.	TRBV5-4	TRBJ1-1	once	TGTGCCAGCAGCTCGACAGAGGGGGTCGGTAATCCTGAAGCTTTCTTT	CASSSTEGVGNPEAFF
.	TRBV2	TRBJ1-6	.	TGTGCCAGCAGTGGCCAGGGGTATTCACCCCTCCACTTT	CASSGQGYSPLHF
.	TRBV6-2/TRBV6-3	TRBJ2-3	.	TGTGCCAGCAGTTACGCGAAGGGGGGGGGCACAGATACGCAGTATTTT	CASSYAKGGGTDTQYF
.	TRBV5-1	TRBJ2-2	.	TGCGCCAGCAGCTTGGCTCCAGACTGGGGAGGTAAACTCACCGGGGAGCTGTTTTTT	CASSLAPDWGGKLTGELFF
.	TRBV2	TRBJ1-1	.	TGTGCCACCCGACGGAGTGAAGCTTTCTTT	CATRRSEAFF
TRBD2	TRBV7-3	TRBJ2-1	once	TGTGCCAGCAGCCCGACTAGCGGGATGTACAATGAGCAGTTCTTC	CASSPTSGMYNEQFF